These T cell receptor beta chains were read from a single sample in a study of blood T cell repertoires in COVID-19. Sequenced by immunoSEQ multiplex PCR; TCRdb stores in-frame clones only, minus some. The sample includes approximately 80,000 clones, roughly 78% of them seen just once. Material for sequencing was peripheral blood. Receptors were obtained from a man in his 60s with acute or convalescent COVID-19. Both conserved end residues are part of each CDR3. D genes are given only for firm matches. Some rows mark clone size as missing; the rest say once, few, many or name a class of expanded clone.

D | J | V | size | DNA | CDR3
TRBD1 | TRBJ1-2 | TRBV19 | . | TGTGCCACCAGTCAGGGGGCGCAGAACTATGGCTACACCTTC | CATSQGAQNYGYTF
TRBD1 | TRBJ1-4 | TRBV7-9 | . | TGTGCCAGCAGCTTAGATACAGGGGTAAAACTGTTTTTT | CASSLDTGVKLFF
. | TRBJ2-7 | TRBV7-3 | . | TGTGCCAGCAGCTTTGCCCAGGCCTCCTACGAGCAGTACTTC | CASSFAQASYEQYF
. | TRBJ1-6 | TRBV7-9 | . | TGTGCCAGCAGCCCCCCCGGGCAGGGGAATTCACCCCTCCACTTT | CASSPPGQGNSPLHF
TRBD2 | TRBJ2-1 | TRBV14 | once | TGTGCCAGCAGCCTGATAGCGGGGGCTCGCTACAATGAGCAGTTCTTC | CASSLIAGARYNEQFF
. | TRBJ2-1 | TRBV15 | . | TGTGCCACCAGCAGAGATAGAAACAATGAGCAGTTCTTC | CATSRDRNNEQFF
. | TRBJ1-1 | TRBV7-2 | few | TGTGCCAGCAGCTCCGACAAAAACACTGAAGCTTTCTTT | CASSSDKNTEAFF
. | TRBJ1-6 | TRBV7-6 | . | TGTGCCAGCAGCCTAACTCCGGGGGGCGATAATTCACCCCTCCACTTT | CASSLTPGGDNSPLHF
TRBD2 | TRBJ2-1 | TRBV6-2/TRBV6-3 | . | TGTGCCAGCAGTTTCAGGGGACTAGCGGGAGTTGAGCAGTTCTTC | CASSFRGLAGVEQFF
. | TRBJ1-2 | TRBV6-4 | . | TGTGCCAGCAGTGACTCAGCAGGGAAGTATGGCTACACCTTC | CASSDSAGKYGYTF